The entry below gives a single TCR beta chain sequence along with its context. Antigen unknown. Amplification of TCR alpha and beta CDR3 regions from RNA used iRepertoire nested multiplex PCR. TCRdb itself ran the multiplex PCR reads through MiXCR, one entry per CDR3 protein. Among 85,000 to 110,000 distinct CDR3 sequences listed, around 31% were seen once. This sample is drawn from a study of glioma-infiltrating T cells. The CDR3 consists of 18 residues. The germline gives CDR1 SGHKS, CDR2 YYEKEE (reference sequence). V was cut by 4 bases and J by 5 bases, with 25 bases left in between. Notes on the study in general: Above-expected tissue-blood divergence occurred in all gliomas, most in low-grade ones.

Sequencing was performed on glioma tissue, nonneoplastic brain tissue, or PBMCs (not recorded which). This rearrangement joins TRBV5-5 to TRBJ2-1; the D call may be TRBD1 or TRBD2 (7 bases each). This sequence originates from a human donor with low-grade glioma or glioblastoma, undergoing nonglioma brain surgery, or in good health (not recorded which). The CDR3 region has the DNA TGTGCCAGCAGCCTGCAGGGGGGGGAACTGGAAAGACACAATGAGCAGTTCTTC. This gives the protein CASSLQGGELERHNEQFF. Together with reference TRBV5-5 and TRBJ2-1, the CDR3 gives the full variable domain: DAGVTQSPTHLIKTRGQQVTLRCSPISGHKSVSWYQQVLGQGPQFIFQYYEKEERGRGNFPDRFSARQFPNYSSELNVNALLLGDSALYLCASSLQGGELERHNEQFFGPGTRLTVL.